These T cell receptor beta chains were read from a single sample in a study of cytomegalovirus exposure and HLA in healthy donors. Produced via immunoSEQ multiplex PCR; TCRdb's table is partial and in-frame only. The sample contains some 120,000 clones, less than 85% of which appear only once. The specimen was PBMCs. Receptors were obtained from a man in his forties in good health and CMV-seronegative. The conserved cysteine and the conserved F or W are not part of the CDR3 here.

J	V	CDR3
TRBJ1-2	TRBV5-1	ASRPPGQGTTNYGYT
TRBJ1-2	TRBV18	ASSPGTDYGYT
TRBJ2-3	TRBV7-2	ASSFMSGSTDTQY
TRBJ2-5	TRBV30	AWSVAGGTQETQY
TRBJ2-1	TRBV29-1	SAIAGPYNEQF
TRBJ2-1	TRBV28	ASKGGLAGRSYNEQF
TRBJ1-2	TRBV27	ASRPGQLYNYGYT
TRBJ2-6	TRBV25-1	ASSVTGANVLT
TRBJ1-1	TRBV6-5	ASSSGQTSNTEAF
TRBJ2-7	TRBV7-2	ASSLGRASYEQY
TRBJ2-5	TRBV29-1	SVDYSGETQY
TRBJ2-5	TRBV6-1	ASEQGGRQETQY
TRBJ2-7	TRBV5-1	ASSIDSGARYEQY
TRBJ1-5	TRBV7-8	ASSSRSSSNQPQH
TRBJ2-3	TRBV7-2	ASSSDRGTDTQY
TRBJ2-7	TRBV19	ASSPEGKHEQY
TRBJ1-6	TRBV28	ASSFFDRRNSPLH
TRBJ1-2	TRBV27	ASSLRQGNYGYT
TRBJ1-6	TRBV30	AWSAPGAYNSPLH
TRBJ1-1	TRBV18	ASSPPGAGDPNTEAF
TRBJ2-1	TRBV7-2	ASSRQQSYNEQF
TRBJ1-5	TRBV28	ASSWGGQGAGQPQH
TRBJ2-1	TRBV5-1	ASSSGLVGGEQF
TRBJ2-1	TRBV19	ASSRWVGQPTYNEQF
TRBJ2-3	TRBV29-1	SVEPSGRGTDTQY
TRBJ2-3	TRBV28	ASSFGERDVGTQY